A selection of T cell receptor beta chains follows, all from one sample in a study of T cell changes during pregnancy in multiple sclerosis. The protocol was immunoSEQ multiplex PCR, while the TCRdb copy is restricted to in-frame clones and leaves out a portion. Of about 77,000 clones listed, about 91% were seen once; the top ten hold approximately 1.9%. The sequences come from peripheral blood, collected before pregnancy. Every receptor here comes from a female donor with multiple sclerosis, enrolled in a pregnancy study. CDR3s include the opening cysteine and the closing phenylalanine or tryptophan. The D gene is left open where the match is weak. Clone sizes are given selectively: once, few, many, or a class where the clone is expanded.

>TRBJ2-3|15|.|.|TRBV4-1
TGCGCCAGCAGCCAAGAGATCCTGGCAGGGCATTTGAAGTATTTT
CASSQEILAGHLKYF
>TRBJ2-7|14|.|.|TRBV28
TGTGCCAGCAGCTCCGGGATAAGCTCCTACGAGCAGTACTTC
CASSSGISSYEQYF
>TRBJ2-5|13|.|.|TRBV2
TGTGCCAGCCGGGAAGGCGGGCGAGAGACCCGGTACTTC
CASREGGRETRYF
>TRBJ1-1|11|.|.|TRBV28
TGTGCCAGCAGTCAGATCTCTGAAGCTTTCTTT
CASSQISEAFF
>TRBJ1-1|16|.|once|TRBV6-5
TGTGCCAGCAGTTACAGGTTTGGACAGCTGAACACTGAAGCTTTCTTT
CASSYRFGQLNTEAFF
>TRBJ2-7|15|.|.|TRBV5-6
TGTGCCAGCAGCTTGGAACCAGGTGCCACCTACGAGCAGTACTTC
CASSLEPGATYEQYF
>TRBJ2-7|13|.|.|TRBV15
TGTGCCACCAGCAGAGATAGGGGCAGGGAGCAGTACTTC
CATSRDRGREQYF
>TRBJ2-1|16|TRBD2|.|TRBV5-1
TGCGCCAGCAGCGTCTCCCCTAGCGGGGGGGCCGAAGAGCAGTTCTTC
CASSVSPSGGAEEQFF
>TRBJ2-7|17|TRBD2|.|TRBV19
TGTGCCAGTAGTAGGTCGCTAGCGGGGGCGAGCTCCTACGAGCAGTACTTC
CASSRSLAGASSYEQYF
>TRBJ1-5|15|.|.|TRBV28
TGTGCCAGCAGTTTATATCCCCTGTCCAATCAGCCCCAGCATTTT
CASSLYPLSNQPQHF
>TRBJ2-5|13|TRBD1|.|TRBV6-5
TGTGCCAGCAGTTACGACAGGGCGGAGACCCAGTACTTC
CASSYDRAETQYF
>TRBJ2-3|16|TRBD1|.|TRBV19
TGTGCCAGTAGCCTCACCCCCGAAGGGGGCGGAGATACGCAGTATTTT
CASSLTPEGGGDTQYF
>TRBJ1-1|14|.|.|TRBV5-1
TGCGCCAGCAGCTTGGGGCAGCGGGGGACTGAAGCTTTCTTT
CASSLGQRGTEAFF
>TRBJ2-3|21|.|.|TRBV21-1
TGTGCCAGCAGCAAGTCTTTCCACCCCTGGGCAGTTCACCACCGCACAGATACGCAGTATTTT
CASSKSFHPWAVHHRTDTQYF
>TRBJ1-4|16|TRBD1|.|TRBV18
TGTGCCAGCTCACGTTCGACAGGGGGGACTAATGAAAAACTGTTTTTT
CASSRSTGGTNEKLFF
>TRBJ1-3|16|TRBD1|.|TRBV7-6
TGTGCCAGCAGCTTCCGACAGGGAGGCTTTGGAAACACCATATATTTT
CASSFRQGGFGNTIYF
>TRBJ2-1|15|TRBD1|.|TRBV18
TGTGCCAGCTCACCACCTCAGGGGGTCTACAATGAGCAGTTCTTC
CASSPPQGVYNEQFF
>TRBJ1-1|15|TRBD1|.|TRBV6-6
TGTGCCAGCGGAAATCGCAGGGGGACGAACACTGAAGCTTTCTTT
CASGNRRGTNTEAFF
>TRBJ2-1|14|.|.|TRBV2
TGTGCCAGCAGTGCAGCATTCACCTACAATGAGCAGTTCTTC
CASSAAFTYNEQFF
>TRBJ2-7|15|TRBD2|.|TRBV30
TGTGCCTGGAGTCCTTTAGCGGGGGACCTATACGAGCAGTACTTC
CAWSPLAGDLYEQYF
>TRBJ1-4|14|TRBD1|.|TRBV28
TGTGCCAGCACCCACGGGACAGGCCATGAAAAACTGTTTTTT
CASTHGTGHEKLFF
>TRBJ1-2|15|.|.|TRBV5-4
TGTGCCAGCAGCCGCGGGGAGGGGGCTAACTATGGCTACACCTTC
CASSRGEGANYGYTF
>TRBJ1-1|13|TRBD1|.|TRBV11-2
TGTGCCAGCAGCCTACCGGGGACAGGAGTAGCTTTCTTT
CASSLPGTGVAFF
>TRBJ2-3|14|.|.|TRBV5-5
TGTGCCAGCAGCTTGTCCAGGGGGGCAGATACGCAGTATTTT
CASSLSRGADTQYF
>TRBJ2-5|14|TRBD2|.|TRBV5-1
TGCGCCAGCAGCGCGGGACTAACTAAAGAGACCCAGTACTTC
CASSAGLTKETQYF
>TRBJ1-4|19|.|.|TRBV21-1
TGTGCCAGCAGCTTCCGCCGAGGGACAGGGCTGCGACCTAATGAAAAACTGTTTTTT
CASSFRRGTGLRPNEKLFF
>TRBJ2-3|16|.|.|TRBV7-9
TGTGCCAGCAGGGACACAGGGTCTGGCGTTACAGATACGCAGTATTTT
CASRDTGSGVTDTQYF
>TRBJ2-3|15|.|.|TRBV7-2
TGTGCCAGCAGCTGGGACTCAGCTAGCACAGATACGCAGTATTTT
CASSWDSASTDTQYF
>TRBJ1-1|13|.|.|TRBV4-2
TGTGCCAGCAGCCAAACCTGGGGACAAGAAGCTTTCTTT
CASSQTWGQEAFF
>TRBJ1-4|15|.|.|TRBV6-5
TGTGCCAGCAGTCTGGGCCCCCGAGCCCCTGAAAAACTGTTTTTT
CASSLGPRAPEKLFF
>TRBJ2-2|14|TRBD1|.|TRBV7-9
TGTGCCAGCAGCTGGGACAGCTTCACCGGGGAGCTGTTTTTT
CASSWDSFTGELFF
>TRBJ1-5|14|.|.|TRBV19
TGTGCCAGTAGTATGTTGCGGGGCAATCAGCCCCAGCATTTT
CASSMLRGNQPQHF
>TRBJ2-1|14|.|.|TRBV4-1
TGCGCCAGCAGCCAAGACAGGGTTAGGTATGAGCAGTTCTTC
CASSQDRVRYEQFF
>TRBJ2-3|14|.|.|TRBV19
TGTGCCAGTAGTATGGGCAGGGTCACAGATACGCAGTATTTT
CASSMGRVTDTQYF
>TRBJ2-3|15|.|.|TRBV4-1
TGCGCCAGCAGCCAAGATAAACGAGTCCCAGATACGCAGTATTTT
CASSQDKRVPDTQYF
>TRBJ2-2|15|TRBD2|.|TRBV5-1
TGCGCCAGCAGCTCCGGACTAGCGGGGGCCGGGGAGCTGTTTTTT
CASSSGLAGAGELFF
>TRBJ1-1|14|.|.|TRBV15
TGTGCCACCAGCAGAGTCGGAGGGAACACTGAAGCTTTCTTT
CATSRVGGNTEAFF
>TRBJ2-1|18|TRBD2|.|TRBV7-6
TGTGCCAGCAGCTCCTGGAGGGGGATAAGCGGGGGCAGGAGTGAGCAGTTCTTC
CASSSWRGISGGRSEQFF
>TRBJ1-2|16|TRBD1|.|TRBV2
TGTGCCAGCAGTGAAGGAGTTACGACAGGGAGCTATGGCTACACCTTC
CASSEGVTTGSYGYTF
>TRBJ1-1|19|.|.|TRBV2
TGTGCCAGCAGTGAAGCACGCGGGTTTAGTGCGTGGGTGAACACTGAAGCTTTCTTT
CASSEARGFSAWVNTEAFF
>TRBJ2-2|15|.|.|TRBV5-1
TGCGCCAGCGCCACTGGGGAGTACAACACCGGGGAGCTGTTTTTT
CASATGEYNTGELFF
>TRBJ2-7|14|.|.|TRBV7-2
TGTGCCAGCAGCGAGGTAGGCGGCAGCTACGAGCAGTACTTC
CASSEVGGSYEQYF
>TRBJ2-5|13|.|once|TRBV19
TGTGCCAGTAGTACGGCTAGGGGGGAGACCCAGTACTTC
CASSTARGETQYF
>TRBJ2-3|15|TRBD2|.|TRBV9
TGTGCCAGCAGCGCCCCTAGCGGGGGAGGAGATACGCAGTATTTT
CASSAPSGGGDTQYF
>TRBJ1-5|16|.|.|TRBV18
TGTGCCAGCTCATCGCAGGGTAGCCCTAGCAATCAGCCCCAGCATTTT
CASSSQGSPSNQPQHF
>TRBJ2-1|14|TRBD2|.|TRBV6-1
TGTGCCAGCAGTCCGCGGGAGTCGTACAATGAGCAGTTCTTC
CASSPRESYNEQFF
>TRBJ1-5|13|.|.|TRBV7-9
TGTGCCAGCAGCCCCGACGGGAATCAGCCCCAGCATTTT
CASSPDGNQPQHF
>TRBJ1-6|12|.|.|TRBV9
TGTGCCAGCAGCGTAGGAGGGGGACGGCTACACTTT
CASSVGGGRLHF
>TRBJ1-4|15|TRBD1|.|TRBV15
TGTGCCACCAGCACAATGGGACAGGGAAAGGAAAAACTGTTTTTT
CATSTMGQGKEKLFF
>TRBJ1-2|15|.|.|TRBV4-1
TGCGCCAGCAGCCAGCCCCTCACAGGCACCTATGGCTACACCTTC
CASSQPLTGTYGYTF